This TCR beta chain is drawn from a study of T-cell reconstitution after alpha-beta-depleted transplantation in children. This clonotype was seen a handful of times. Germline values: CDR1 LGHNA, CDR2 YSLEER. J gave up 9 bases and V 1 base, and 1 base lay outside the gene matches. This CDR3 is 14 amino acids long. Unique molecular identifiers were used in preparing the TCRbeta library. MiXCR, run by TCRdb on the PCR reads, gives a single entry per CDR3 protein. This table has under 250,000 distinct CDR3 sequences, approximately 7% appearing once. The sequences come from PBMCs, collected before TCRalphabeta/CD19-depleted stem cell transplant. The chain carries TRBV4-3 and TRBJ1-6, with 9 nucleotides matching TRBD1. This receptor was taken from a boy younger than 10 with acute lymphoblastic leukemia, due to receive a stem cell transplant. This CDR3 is CASSQGQGVSPLHF. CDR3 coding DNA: TGCGCCAGCAGCCAAGGACAGGGGGTTTCACCCCTCCACTTT.